The next 20 T cell receptor beta chains were all read from a single sample in a study of T cell responses to AZD1222 COVID-19 vaccine. Measured with immunoSEQ multiplex PCR; TCRdb has only the in-frame clones, and not every one. The sample lists some 170,000 clones, 85% to 95% occurring once. The material was peripheral blood, obtained on day 0 of AZD1222 vaccination. The receptors here all came from an adult in good health.

The chain recombines TRBV10-3 with TRBJ1-1; TRBD1 might be the D (6 bases). Trimming pared 2 bases from V and 5 bases from J, leaving 15 bases between. Germline-derived CDR1 and CDR2 are ENHRY and SYGVKD. The CDR3 runs 15 residues. This chain's CDR3 is CAISEGGVRGTEAFF. DNA for the CDR3: TGTGCCATCAGTGAGGGGGGCGTAAGGGGTACTGAAGCTTTCTTT.

The rearrangement uses TRBV7-9 and TRBJ2-7, with 7 bases aligning to TRBD1. CDR3 length: 13 amino acids. Losses at the gene ends were 8 bases for V and 2 bases for J; bases not matched to a gene: 6. From germline, CDR1 is SEHNR and CDR2 FQNEAQ (reference sequence). As DNA, the CDR3 is TGTGCCAGCCAAGGGGGCGTTACCTACGAGCAGTACTTC. This sequence encodes CASQGGVTYEQYF.

In regard to this clone: Germline and junction disagree at one end, which may indicate a read error. The chain couples TRBV2 to TRBJ2-7, with 16 bases lining up with TRBD2. The CDR3 runs to 15 residues. Germline assignment: CDR1 SNHLY and CDR2 FYNNEI. CDR3 nucleotide sequence: TGTGCCAGCAGTGAGCGGGGACTAGCGGGAGGGCCAGGGCACTTC. Its translation is CASSERGLAGGPGHF.

The rearrangement joins TRBV5-1 to TRBJ1-1; 8 nucleotides agree with TRBD1. V shed 0 bases, J shed 5 bases, and the junction held 9 bases outside the gene matches. The CDR3 contains 16 residues. Germline V gives CDR1 SGHRS, CDR2 YFSETQ. The CDR3 coding sequence is TGCGCCAGCAGCTTGGGTGCAGGGGGCGCGGAAACTGAAGCTTTCTTT. This gives the protein CASSLGAGGAETEAFF.

The chain uses TRBV19 and TRBJ2-7; the D gene is possibly TRBD2 (5 bases). The V and J ends lost 5 bases and 2 bases respectively, with 16 bases between them. This CDR3 has 15 residues. Germline CDR1 and CDR2: LNHDA and SQIVND (reference sequence). The CDR3 protein is CASSRNWGATYEQYF. The CDR3 coding sequence is TGTGCCAGTAGTCGTAACTGGGGAGCGACCTACGAGCAGTACTTC.

The chain is built from TRBV5-1 and TRBJ1-1; D is possibly TRBD1 (5 bases). Germline values: CDR1 SGHRS, CDR2 YFSETQ. V lost 3 bases and J lost 6, with 18 bases in between. The CDR3 has 15 amino acids. CDR3 residues: CASSWEPYRSSEAFF. The CDR3 DNA sequence: TGCGCCAGCAGCTGGGAGCCCTACAGGTCGTCTGAAGCTTTCTTT.

The chain is built from TRBV10-2 and TRBJ1-3; D unclear. Trimming shortened V by 6 bases and J by 1 base, and 13 bases separated the two germline ends. CDR1 WSHSY and CDR2 SAAADI come from the germline V gene. The CDR3 is 15 amino acids. CDR3 nucleotide sequence: TGCGCCAGCAGGACGGGTCAAAGTTCTGGAAACACCATATATTTT. Translated, it gives CASRTGQSSGNTIYF.

The rearrangement uses TRBV11-2 and TRBJ2-2, with 9 bases identical to TRBD2. The germline V gene encodes CDR1 SGHAT and CDR2 FQNNGV. This CDR3 contains 15 residues. The trim removed 0 bases at V and 6 bases at J, leaving 2 bases unmatched. DNA for the CDR3: TGTGCCAGCAGCTTAGATTTAGCGGGAGCCGGGGAGCTGTTTTTT. Residues: CASSLDLAGAGELFF.

The chain employs TRBV10-1 and TRBJ2-3; D possibly corresponds to TRBD2 (6 bases). This CDR3 is 17 amino acids long. With 0 bases removed from V and 0 bases from J, the gap between germline ends came to 13 bases. CDR1 is WNHNN, CDR2 SYGVQD, per germline (reference sequence). The CDR3 nucleotides read TGCGCCAGCAGTGAGTCTCGAGGACTAAGTAGCACAGATACGCAGTATTTT. Protein: CASSESRGLSSTDTQYF.

The rearrangement uses TRBV7-9 and TRBJ1-6, with D possibly being TRBD1 (5 bases). In germline, CDR1 is SEHNR, CDR2 FQNEAQ (reference sequence). The CDR3 is 14 amino acids. The germline V and J ends were trimmed by 2 bases and 10 bases, with 12 bases remaining between them. Written as DNA, the CDR3 is TGTGCCAGCAGCTTAAAAGGGGACTCCTCACCCCTCCACTTT. This translates into CASSLKGDSSPLHF. The full variable domain, its missing parts supplied by reference TRBV7-9 and TRBJ1-6, is DTGVSQNPRHKITKRGQNVTFRCDPISEHNRLYWYRQTLGQGPEFLTYFQNEAQLEKSRLLSDRFSAERPKGSFSTLEIQRTEQGDSAMYLCASSLKGDSSPLHFGNGTRLTVT.

The rearrangement uses TRBV14 and TRBJ1-1, with D perhaps matching TRBD1 (6 bases). V was trimmed by 1 base and J by 5 bases, leaving 11 bases between them. Germline V CDR1 and CDR2: SGHDN, FVKESK. The CDR3 extends over 14 amino acids. CDR3 sequence: CASSQVRGATEAFF. CDR3 DNA: TGTGCCAGCAGCCAAGTCCGGGGGGCGACTGAAGCTTTCTTT.

The chain combines TRBV19 with TRBJ1-1; D gene uncertain. Looked up from germline, CDR1 is LNHDA and CDR2 is SQIVND (reference sequence). V was cut by 2 bases and J by 1 base, with 8 bases left in between. The CDR3 loop spans 14 amino acids. Here the CDR3 reads CASSINTENTEAFF. CDR3 bases: TGTGCCAGTAGTATAAACACGGAGAACACTGAAGCTTTCTTT.

This clone was counted a single time. The gene calls are TRBV6-1 and TRBJ2-7; 10 bases fit TRBD1. CDR1 and CDR2 (germline): MNHNS, SASEGT. This CDR3 spans 15 amino acids. V gave up 3 bases and J gave up 1 base; unmatched junction bases: 3. The CDR3 spells CASSDGTGVSYEQYF. The CDR3 DNA reads as TGTGCCAGCAGTGACGGGACAGGGGTATCCTACGAGCAGTACTTC.

V is TRBV7-6 and J is TRBJ2-1; D is ambiguous. The CDR3 has 14 residues. With 0 bases removed from V and 4 bases from J, the gap between germline ends came to 7 bases. Germline V lookup: CDR1 SGHVS, CDR2 FNYEAQ. The CDR3, as DNA: TGTGCCAGCAGCTTAGCGGTACCTTACAATGAGCAGTTCTTC. Protein product: CASSLAVPYNEQFF.

The chain links TRBV27 to TRBJ2-3; D is ambiguous. Trimming removed 6 bases from V and 0 bases from J, with 16 bases in between. There are 16 residues in the CDR3. The V gene's germline CDR1 is MNHEY and CDR2 SMNVEV (reference sequence). CDR3 protein: CASSLGDLSSTDTQYF. Written as DNA, the CDR3 is TGTGCCAGCAGCCTAGGCGACTTGTCTAGCACAGATACGCAGTATTTT.

This clone was seen once. This chain uses TRBV5-6 with TRBJ1-4, with D tentatively TRBD1 (5 bases). V lost 1 base and J 7 bases, leaving 17 bases between the germline ends. The germline CDR1 and CDR2 sequences are SGHDT and YYEEEE. CDR3 length equals 16 residues. In DNA form, the CDR3 reads TGTGCCAGCAGCTTGCCGGGGGGTGTCGATACTGAAAAACTGTTTTTT. Translating gives CASSLPGGVDTEKLFF.

This clone was counted many times. This chain connects TRBV28 to TRBJ2-7, with a tentative D call TRBD1 (5 bases). Trimming left V 6 bases short and J 3 bases short, with 33 bases between. This CDR3 contains 20 residues. Germline V gene data show CDR1 as MDHEN and CDR2 as SYDVKM. Here the CDR3 DNA reads TGTGCCAGCAGCTTGCGGAGCCCCCGGTTTATAAATTCAAGGGGCTACGAGCAGTACTTC. It specifies CASSLRSPRFINSRGYEQYF.

V and J are TRBV25-1 and TRBJ1-1; tentatively, D is TRBD1 (6 bases). CDR1 and CDR2 (germline): MGHDK, SYGVNS. The CDR3 consists of 15 residues. The V end was cut by 8 bases, the J end by 0 bases, with 16 bases between. The DNA for the CDR3 is TGTGCCAGCCAGGGGCCAGGCCGTTTGAACACTGAAGCTTTCTTT. It specifies CASQGPGRLNTEAFF.

This chain connects TRBV30 to TRBJ1-6; tentative D call: TRBD1 (5 bases). Trimming took 5 bases from V and 14 from J, leaving 25 bases between them. In germline, CDR1 is GTSNPN, CDR2 SVGIG (reference sequence). The CDR3 covers 15 residues. The CDR3 DNA is TGTGCCTGGGGTCACCCGCTCCAACAGGTTCCAGCCCTCCACTTT. Its translation is CAWGHPLQQVPALHF.

The chain carries TRBV3-1 (or the pseudogene TRBV3-2) and TRBJ1-1; D gene uncertain. V lost 0 bases, J lost 4 bases, and 9 bases lay in between. The CDR3 is 14 amino acids. Germline V gives CDR1 LGHDT, CDR2 YNNKEL (reference sequence). The CDR3 loop reads CASSQDYRGTEAFF. In DNA, the CDR3 is TGTGCCAGCAGCCAAGATTACCGGGGCACTGAAGCTTTCTTT.